A single sample gave rise to the 27 T cell receptor beta chains below, sequenced in a study of T cells in Graves' hyperthyroidism and ophthalmopathy (dated by TCRdb to between 2018 and 2021). Library method: multiplex PCR. The sequencer listed for this sample is Illumina HiSeq 2000. The TCR beta CDR3 regions were amplified from RNA transcripts. The TCR CDR3 was subjected to a first round of RT-PCR using the HTBI primer set and the Qiagen OneStep RT-PCR kit. TCRdb reanalyzed the raw reads on its own, using fastp at Q25 for trimming and MiXCR for clone calling, and kept in-frame beta chains. Rows merge per CDR3 protein into single entries with the most common DNA and genes. The sample yields approximately 630,000 distinct CDR3 sequences; 15% to 20% were counted once. Clones ranked in the top ten supply 3.8% of the sample. What was sequenced was blood. These receptors all come from a woman between 25 and 40 years old with Graves' hyperthyroidism.

This clonotype has at least ten counts. The chain has TRBV28 and TRBJ1-5, with unresolved D. Germline CDR1 MDHEN, CDR2 SYDVKM. V was cut by 6 bases and J by 7 bases, with 10 bases left in between. The CDR3 spans 12 residues. The CDR3, as DNA: TGTGCCAGCAGCCAGGATTACCAGCCCCAGCATTTT. It specifies CASSQDYQPQHF.

A note on this clonotype: A read error may explain this, as a much larger clone is one base away. The CDR3 reads CASSSSPATGEEAFF. The CDR3 DNA reads as TGTGCCAGCAGTTCGTCCCCGGCGACAGGGGAAGAAGCTTTCTTT. V usage is TRBV28 and J usage is TRBJ1-1; 8 nucleotides agree with TRBD1. This CDR3 has 15 amino acids. Germline loops: CDR1 MDHEN, CDR2 SYDVKM. The J segment lost 8 bases and the V segment lost 4 bases, leaving 12 bases of the junction unmatched.

This clonotype was recorded at least ten times. The CDR3: CASSQSGEAFF. The CDR3 nucleotides read TGTGCCAGCAGCCAAAGCGGGGAAGCTTTCTTT. J is TRBJ1-1 and V is TRBV3-1; D is undetermined. The CDR3 is made up of 11 amino acids. Trimming cost V 2 bases and J 8 bases, with 6 bases left between them. Germline V gene data show CDR1 as LGHDT and CDR2 as YNNKEL (reference sequence).

This clonotype showed up many times. The chain recombines TRBV9 with TRBJ2-7, with TRBD1 matching over 9 bases. The CDR3 has 14 residues. Trimming cost V 4 bases and J 5 bases; bases outside gene matches: 7. Germline V gene lookup returns CDR1 SGDLS and CDR2 YYNGEE. CDR3 region: CASSLTGGDDEQYF. CDR3 coding DNA: TGTGCCAGCAGCCTGACAGGGGGTGATGACGAGCAGTACTTC.

V usage is TRBV28 and J usage is TRBJ2-1, with TRBD2 matching 12 bases. J gave up 2 bases and V 0 bases, and 17 bases lay outside the gene matches. CDR3 length: 22 amino acids. CDR1 is MDHEN and CDR2 is SYDVKM in the germline V gene. CDR3 sequence: CASSLWGLAGGPGSAAYNEQFF. For the CDR3, the DNA is TGTGCCAGCAGTTTATGGGGGCTAGCGGGAGGGCCGGGGAGTGCGGCCTACAATGAGCAGTTCTTC. The full variable domain, in which reference TRBV28 and TRBJ2-1 provide the parts outside the CDR3, is DVKVTQSSRYLVKRTGEKVFLECVQDMDHENMFWYRQDPGLGLRLIYFSYDVKMKEKGDIPEGYSVSREKKERFSLILESASTNQTSMYLCASSLWGLAGGPGSAAYNEQFFGPGTRLTVL.

This clonotype was detected ten times or more. The chain combines TRBV28 with TRBJ1-1; TRBD1 might be the D (6 bases). Between the trimmed V and J ends, which lost 5 bases and 11 bases, there was a span of 21 bases. The length of the CDR3 is 14 residues. Germline V gives CDR1 MDHEN, CDR2 SYDVKM. The CDR3 loop reads CASSPSGAGQYAFF. The DNA of the CDR3 is TGTGCCAGCAGTCCCTCGGGGGCGGGTCAATACGCTTTCTTT.

This clonotype came up many times. V is TRBV2 and J is TRBJ2-6; TRBD2 aligns across 12 bases. The V gene end was trimmed by 1 base and the J gene end by 3 bases; junction bases not matched to a gene: 10. This CDR3 comprises 20 residues. Germline-derived CDR1 and CDR2 are SNHLY and FYNNEI. CDR3: CASSEGRLAGVSDGANVLTF. The CDR3 bases are TGTGCCAGCAGTGAAGGACGACTAGCGGGAGTATCGGATGGGGCCAACGTCCTGACTTTC.

This clonotype was recorded at least ten times. The J gene is TRBJ1-2, the V gene TRBV29-1; D is perhaps TRBD1 (5 bases). V lost 3 bases, J lost 8 bases, and 10 bases lay in between. Germline V gene lookup returns CDR1 SQVTM and CDR2 ANQGSEA. The CDR3 extends over 11 amino acids. Written as DNA, the CDR3 is TGCAGCGTTGACAGGGACGGGGGCTACACCTTC. Its translation is CSVDRDGGYTF.

The gene calls are TRBV18 and TRBJ1-1; TRBD1 might be the D (5 bases). This CDR3 is built from 15 residues. The germline V gene has CDR1 KGHSH and CDR2 LQKENI. Trimming cost V 3 bases and J 2 bases, with 13 bases left between them. The CDR3 loop reads CASSPFEGPNTEAFF. Written as DNA, the CDR3 is TGTGCCAGCTCACCTTTCGAGGGGCCAAACACTGAAGCTTTCTTT.

This clonotype was observed at least ten times. The chain has TRBV12-3 or TRBV12-4 and TRBJ2-5; no clear D gene. Trimming removed 3 bases from V and 2 bases from J, with 13 bases in between. The CDR3 spans 15 residues. The CDR3 DNA reads as TGTGCCAGCAGTTTGGGCGGAACTACTCAAGAGACCCAGTACTTC. It encodes CASSLGGTTQETQYF.

V gene TRBV6-1 combines with J gene TRBJ2-7; 10 nucleotides align to TRBD1. CDR3 size: 16 residues. The V segment lost 5 bases and the J segment 5 bases; nucleotides outside the gene matches: 12. Germline V gene lookup returns CDR1 MNHNS and CDR2 SASEGT. The CDR3 spells CASSQNTGTGVNEQYF. The CDR3 coding sequence is TGTGCCAGCAGTCAGAACACCGGGACAGGGGTTAACGAGCAGTACTTC.

This clonotype was seen at least ten times. The chain couples TRBV7-2 to TRBJ1-2; D is undetermined. The CDR3 spans 17 residues. Germline V gene sequence: CDR1 SGHTA, CDR2 FQGNSA. The germline V and J ends were trimmed by 0 bases and 0 bases, with 14 bases remaining between them. CDR3 sequence reads: CASSLAALAVSNYGYTF. The CDR3 bases are TGTGCCAGCAGCTTAGCTGCCCTTGCCGTGTCTAACTATGGCTACACCTTC.

This clonotype was seen repeatedly, ten times or more. The rearrangement links TRBV27 to TRBJ1-2; TRBD1 matches at 7 bases. Germline lookup yields CDR1 MNHEY and CDR2 SMNVEV (reference sequence). This CDR3 spans 16 amino acids. The junction had 13 bases not matched to a gene; V was cut back by 5 bases and J by 4 bases. DNA for the CDR3: TGTGCCAGCAGTGCCGACATCCGGACAGGCGGCTATGGCTACACCTTC. It is translated as CASSADIRTGGYGYTF.

A few counts support this clonotype. The chain couples TRBV11-3 to TRBJ2-2, with unresolved D. Per germline, CDR1 SGHNT and CDR2 YENEEA. Trimming removed 3 bases from V and 7 bases from J, with 6 bases in between. This CDR3 is built from 12 residues. The CDR3 nucleotides are TGTGCCAGCAGCTTGGTTAACGGGGAGCTGTTTTTT. This sequence encodes CASSLVNGELFF. The whole variable domain, filled in from reference TRBV11-3 and TRBJ2-2, reads EAGVVQSPRYKIIEKKQPVAFWCNPISGHNTLYWYLQNLGQGPELLIRYENEEAVDDSQLPKDRFSAERLKGVDSTLKIQPAELGDSAVYLCASSLVNGELFFGEGSRLTVL.

This clonotype was counted many times. The chain has TRBV27 and TRBJ1-1; 8 bases agree with TRBD1. Germline V gives CDR1 MNHEY, CDR2 SMNVEV (reference sequence). CDR3 length: 12 residues. Germline trimming cut 7 bases from V and 7 bases from J; bases unmatched to any gene: 5. As DNA, the CDR3 is TGTGCCAGCACCACCGGGACAGGTGAAGCTTTCTTT. As protein: CASTTGTGEAFF.

On this clonotype: A single base separates this from a much larger clone, so it may be a read error. The CDR3 nucleotides read TGTGCCAGCAGCACGGGAGTCCACGAGCAGTGCTTC. Translation: CASSTGVHEQCF. The chain couples TRBV12-3 or TRBV12-4 to TRBJ2-7, with D perhaps TRBD2 (6 bases). The CDR3 consists of 12 residues.

The V call is TRBV19, the J call TRBJ2-4; 7 bases fit TRBD1. In germline, CDR1 is LNHDA, CDR2 SQIVND (reference sequence). The V segment lost 3 bases and the J segment 3 bases; nucleotides outside the gene matches: 8. CDR3 length: 16 amino acids. This chain's CDR3 is CASSIAPQGSKNIQYF. The CDR3 DNA reads as TGTGCCAGTAGTATCGCACCACAGGGGAGCAAAAACATTCAGTACTTC.

This clonotype came up a few times. J is TRBJ2-1 and V is TRBV27; D assignment may be TRBD1 or TRBD2 (5 bases each). The CDR3 contains 15 residues. CDR1 is MNHEY and CDR2 is SMNVEV in the germline V gene (reference sequence). Trimming took 6 bases from V and 4 from J, leaving 16 bases between them. CDR3 region: CASRGVQGLYNEQFF. The CDR3 DNA follows: TGTGCCAGCAGGGGGGTGCAGGGCTTATACAATGAGCAGTTCTTC.

V and J are TRBV6-2 or TRBV6-3 and TRBJ1-2; unclear D gene. The CDR3 consists of 12 residues. Between the trimmed V and J ends, which lost 6 bases and 8 bases, there was a span of 13 bases. Germline loops: CDR1 MNHEY, CDR2 SVGEGT. CDR3 in amino acids: CASRAYRGGYTF. CDR3 nucleotide sequence: TGTGCCAGCAGAGCATACCGGGGAGGCTACACCTTC.

The chain links TRBV11-2 to TRBJ1-5; weak D call: TRBD1 (5 bases). CDR1 is SGHAT and CDR2 is FQNNGV in the germline V gene. CDR3 length: 15 amino acids. V shed 4 bases and J shed 3 bases, with 13 bases lying between them. This CDR3 is CASSSQGGYNQPQHF. Here the CDR3 DNA reads TGTGCCAGCAGCTCCCAGGGAGGCTACAATCAGCCCCAGCATTTT.

The rearrangement links TRBV5-1 to TRBJ2-3; 13 bases are shared with TRBD2. The CDR3 is made up of 16 amino acids. Germline trimming cut 2 bases from V and 5 bases from J; bases unmatched to any gene: 5. From germline, CDR1 is SGHRS and CDR2 YFSETQ. CDR3 protein: CASSFRGLAGIDTQYF. CDR3 DNA: TGCGCCAGCAGCTTTAGGGGACTAGCGGGAATAGATACGCAGTATTTT.

This clonotype was observed many times. J is TRBJ2-7 and V is TRBV7-9, with TRBD2 as a possible D gene (6 bases). The CDR3 has 15 amino acids. The germline gives CDR1 SEHNR, CDR2 FQNEAQ (reference sequence). Trimming took off 5 bases at V and 3 bases at J, with 17 bases between the two ends. The CDR3 bases are TGTGCCAGCAGCATCACCGGGGGTAGGGACTACGAGCAGTACTTC. Protein: CASSITGGRDYEQYF. The whole variable domain, remainder taken from reference TRBV7-9 and TRBJ2-7, is DTGVSQNPRHKITKRGQNVTFRCDPISEHNRLYWYRQTLGQGPEFLTYFQNEAQLEKSRLLSDRFSAERPKGSFSTLEIQRTEQGDSAMYLCASSITGGRDYEQYFGPGTRLTVT.

This clonotype was found a few times. The CDR3 region has the DNA TGTGCCACCAGTGATTCGGGGGGGCCGGGGGAAGAAGGAAACACCATATATTTT. Translation: CATSDSGGPGEEGNTIYF. This chain links TRBV24-1 with TRBJ1-3, with D perhaps matching TRBD1 (6 bases). This CDR3 comprises 18 residues. V lost 2 bases, J lost 4 bases, and 20 bases lay in between. The germline V gene encodes CDR1 KGHDR and CDR2 SFDVKD.

The table lists this clonotype with a few counts. The rearrangement uses TRBV19 and TRBJ2-2; TRBD1 is a possible D gene (6 bases). This CDR3 contains 14 residues. The germline V and J ends were trimmed by 8 bases and 1 base, with 11 bases remaining between them. Germline V gene sequence: CDR1 LNHDA, CDR2 SQIVND (reference sequence). The CDR3 bases are TGTGCCAGTCGGTTGGGACAGAACACCGGGGAGCTGTTTTTT. Translation gives CASRLGQNTGELFF.

A note on this clonotype: Since a much larger clone is just one base distant, this may be a read error. The chain couples TRBV6-1 to TRBJ1-1; 8 bases fit TRBD1. CDR3 length: 15 amino acids. V lost 6 bases and J lost 1; bases outside the gene matches: 7. Germline V gene lookup returns CDR1 MNHNS and CDR2 SASEGT. DNA for the CDR3: TGTGCCAGCAGAGATCGACAGGGGAGGAACACTGAAGCTTTCTTT. Protein: CASRDRQGRNTEAFF.

The CDR3 protein is CSVAREVEETQYF. In nucleotides, the CDR3 is TGCAGCGTTGCTAGGGAGGTCGAAGAGACCCAGTACTTC. This chain links TRBV29-1 with TRBJ2-5; D possibly corresponds to TRBD2 (6 bases). The CDR3 is 13 amino acids. The germline V gene encodes CDR1 SQVTM and CDR2 ANQGSEA. V lost 4 bases to trimming and J lost 3 bases, with 12 bases between them.

This clonotype showed up just a few times. The rearrangement uses TRBV3-1 and TRBJ1-3, with a possible D match to TRBD1 (5 bases). Germline lookup yields CDR1 LGHDT and CDR2 YNNKEL (reference sequence). Trimming took 7 bases from V and 2 from J, leaving 12 bases between them. This CDR3 has 14 residues. The CDR3 sequence: CASTPRGTGNTIYF. In nucleotides, the CDR3 is TGTGCCAGCACTCCGAGGGGAACTGGAAACACCATATATTTT. Variable domain in full (rest from reference TRBV3-1 and TRBJ1-3): DTAVSQTPKYLVTQMGNDKSIKCEQNLGHDTMYWYKQDSKKFLKIMFSYNNKELIINETVPNRFSPKSPDKAHLNLHINSLELGDSAVYFCASTPRGTGNTIYFGEGSWLTVV.